The 27 T cell receptor beta chains presented below share a single source sample, sequenced in a study of PD-L1 blockade in urothelial cancer. TCRdb's copy holds only in-frame clones and misses some; the assay was immunoSEQ multiplex PCR. The table shows around 110,000 clones, with 80% to 90% occurring only once. As to time point: peripheral blood 6 weeks after treatment start. Source: PBMCs, taken around atezolizumab (anti-PD-L1) treatment. These receptors all stem from a man in his 60s with urothelial cancer.

V gene TRBV11-3 combines with J gene TRBJ2-1; 10 bases line up with TRBD1. Unmatched junction bases numbered 7, after V lost 7 bases and J lost 4 bases. The germline CDR1 and CDR2 sequences are SGHNT and YENEEA. This CDR3 is 15 amino acids long. CDR3 coding DNA: TGTGCCAGCACCGAAGGACAGGGGGGGTACAATGAGCAGTTCTTC. This gives the protein CASTEGQGGYNEQFF.

The CDR3 coding sequence is TGTGCCAGCAGTTCCAGCTACGAGCAGTACTTC. Translation: CASSSSYEQYF. The chain joins TRBV5-6 to TRBJ2-7; D is uncertain. Germline V gives CDR1 SGHDT, CDR2 YYEEEE. V gave up 5 bases and J gave up 3 bases, with 6 bases separating them. The CDR3 has 11 amino acids.

This chain uses TRBV7-2 with TRBJ1-4; no definite D call. Deletions cut 8 bases from V and 8 bases from J, with 12 bases between. The CDR3 covers 12 residues. Germline V gene data show CDR1 as SGHTA and CDR2 as FQGNSA. The CDR3 region has the DNA TGTGCCAGCGGCGCAGGAAAAGAAAAACTGTTTTTT. This sequence encodes CASGAGKEKLFF.

The chain combines TRBV28 with TRBJ2-1, with TRBD2 matching over 10 bases. J was trimmed by 1 base and V by 1 base; bases with no gene match: 10. The CDR3 sequence is 19 residues long. Germline CDR1 reads MDHEN; CDR2 reads SYDVKM. The CDR3 protein is CASSLSAGGPSPSYNEQFF. CDR3 nucleotide sequence: TGTGCCAGCAGTTTATCAGCGGGAGGGCCAAGTCCATCCTACAATGAGCAGTTCTTC.

V is TRBV4-1 and J is TRBJ2-5; TRBD2 is a possible D gene (5 bases). This CDR3 has 16 amino acids. Germline CDR1 reads MGHRA; CDR2 reads YSYEKL. V was cut by 2 bases and J by 4 bases, with 17 bases left in between. CDR3 sequence (DNA): TGCGCCAGCAGCCAAAGCCCCGGGATTCCCCCAGAGACCCAGTACTTC. This codes for CASSQSPGIPPETQYF.

The V gene is TRBV7-3, the J gene TRBJ2-1, with 9 bases aligning to TRBD2. CDR3 length: 16 residues. Per germline, CDR1 SGHTA and CDR2 FQGTGA. Trimming at V came to 0 bases and at J to 10 bases, leaving 10 bases not matched to a gene. DNA for the CDR3: TGTGCCAGCAGCTTAACCCCGCGGGGGGGCAAGGAGGAGCAGTTCTTC. Translating gives CASSLTPRGGKEEQFF. Full variable domain (missing parts from reference TRBV7-3 and TRBJ2-1): GAGVSQTPSNKVTEKGKYVELRCDPISGHTALYWYRQSLGQGPEFLIYFQGTGAADDSGLPNDRFFAVRPEGSVSTLKIQRTERGDSAVYLCASSLTPRGGKEEQFFGPGTRLTVL.

The chain joins TRBV6-1 to TRBJ1-2, with D maybe TRBD1 (5 bases). This CDR3 comprises 17 residues. Germline-derived CDR1 and CDR2 are MNHNS and SASEGT. Trimming removed 1 base from V and 4 bases from J, with 19 bases in between. DNA for the CDR3: TGTGCCAGCAGTGAAGGGCAGGGCGCCGGCGCCGTCTATGGCTACACCTTC. It encodes CASSEGQGAGAVYGYTF.

The chain carries TRBV19 and TRBJ2-7; weak D call: TRBD2 (5 bases). In germline, CDR1 is LNHDA, CDR2 SQIVND (reference sequence). The CDR3 contains 16 residues. The ends were cut back, 3 bases at V and 0 bases at J, with 15 bases in the middle. As DNA, the CDR3 is TGTGCCAGTAGTATTGATGGCGGGTTTCGCTCCTACGAGCAGTACTTC. This translates into CASSIDGGFRSYEQYF.

This clone was detected only once. This chain connects TRBV7-9 to TRBJ2-7, with TRBD1 identical over 8 bases. The CDR3 contains 14 residues. With V trimmed by 5 bases and J by 3 bases, 6 bases remained unmatched. CDR1 SEHNR and CDR2 FQNEAQ come from the germline V gene (reference sequence). CDR3 protein: CASSAGTGYYEQYF. CDR3 coding DNA: TGTGCCAGCAGCGCCGGGACAGGCTACTACGAGCAGTACTTC.

The chain couples TRBV10-3 to TRBJ2-7, with D possibly matching TRBD2 (5 bases). The CDR3 runs 15 residues. Germline V gene lookup returns CDR1 ENHRY and CDR2 SYGVKD. With 2 bases removed from V and 3 bases from J, the gap between germline ends came to 14 bases. The CDR3 loop reads CAISEGGRSYYEQYF. CDR3 bases: TGTGCCATCAGTGAGGGCGGGCGATCCTACTACGAGCAGTACTTC.

This chain links TRBV7-2 with TRBJ2-7; a weak D match, TRBD2 (6 bases). Trimming cost V 1 base and J 3 bases, with 13 bases left between them. This CDR3 spans 15 amino acids. The germline V gene has CDR1 SGHTA and CDR2 FQGNSA. The chain's CDR3 is CASSLVGLDYYEQYF. CDR3 nucleotides: TGTGCCAGCAGCTTAGTCGGGCTGGACTACTACGAGCAGTACTTC.

The chain couples TRBV27 to TRBJ2-7; no definite D call. From germline, CDR1 is MNHEY and CDR2 SMNVEV (reference sequence). This CDR3 is built from 15 residues. Trimming pared 4 bases from V and 1 base from J, leaving 14 bases between. CDR3 region: CASSSGVGPSYEQYF. For the CDR3, the DNA is TGTGCCAGCAGTTCTGGAGTAGGCCCGTCCTACGAGCAGTACTTC.

The V gene is TRBV2, the J gene TRBJ2-1; 7 bases agree with TRBD2. Germline loops: CDR1 SNHLY, CDR2 FYNNEI. V was pared by 8 bases and J by 4 bases, with 8 bases of the junction left unmatched. The length of the CDR3 is 14 residues. CDR3: CASGGDHRYNEQFF. The CDR3, as DNA: TGTGCCAGCGGGGGGGATCACAGGTACAATGAGCAGTTCTTC. The full variable domain, with the rest looked up from reference TRBV2 and TRBJ2-1, is EPEVTQTPSHQVTQMGQEVILRCVPISNHLYFYWYRQILGQKVEFLVSFYNNEISEKSEIFDDQFSVERPDGSNFTLKIRSTKLEDSAMYFCASGGDHRYNEQFFGPGTRLTVL.

The chain carries TRBV5-1 and TRBJ2-5, with D tentatively TRBD2 (5 bases). Trimming took off 1 base at V and 5 bases at J, with 18 bases between the two ends. The CDR3 is 16 amino acids. Germline CDR1 is SGHRS and CDR2 is YFSETQ. DNA of the CDR3: TGCGCCAGCAGCTTGTCCCGGTCCTCCCCGGGGGAGACCCAGTACTTC. Translation: CASSLSRSSPGETQYF.

The chain couples TRBV14 to TRBJ2-7; TRBD2 matches at 11 bases. The V segment lost 4 bases and the J segment 2 bases; nucleotides outside the gene matches: 7. CDR1 and CDR2 from the germline V gene are SGHDN and FVKESK. This CDR3 is built from 16 residues. The CDR3 nucleotides read TGTGCCAGCAGCCGAGGGACTAGCGGTAGTACCTACGAGCAGTACTTC. Protein product: CASSRGTSGSTYEQYF.

In this sample, this clone turned up a few times. The V call is TRBV7-9, the J call TRBJ2-1; TRBD2 matches at 8 bases. V was clipped by 2 bases and J by 6 bases; unmatched bases: 0. The CDR3 spans 13 residues. From germline, CDR1 is SEHNR and CDR2 FQNEAQ (reference sequence). The CDR3 is CASSLLAGNEQFF. CDR3 in DNA: TGTGCCAGCAGCTTACTAGCGGGCAATGAGCAGTTCTTC.

This chain uses TRBV2 with TRBJ1-3; D gene unclear. V was shortened by 2 bases and J by 2 bases, with 16 bases between the two germline ends. Germline CDR1 SNHLY, CDR2 FYNNEI. The CDR3 is 17 amino acids. The CDR3 bases are TGTGCCAGCAGTGAATGGCAGGTGGCCCTTCCTGGAAACACCATATATTTT. Protein product: CASSEWQVALPGNTIYF.

The chain links TRBV28 to TRBJ2-7, with 16 bases aligning to TRBD2. Germline V CDR1 and CDR2: MDHEN, SYDVKM. The CDR3 length is 17 residues. The J segment lost 2 bases and the V segment lost 6 bases, leaving 7 bases of the junction unmatched. CDR3 coding DNA: TGTGCCAGCAGCCCCGGGACTAGCGGGAGGGACCCCTACGAGCAGTACTTC. Its translation: CASSPGTSGRDPYEQYF.

This chain connects TRBV4-2 to TRBJ1-4, with 7 positions matching TRBD1. The length of the CDR3 is 16 residues. Per the germline V gene, CDR1 is LGHNA and CDR2 is YNFKEQ. J was trimmed by 3 bases and V by 3 bases; bases with no gene match: 7. The CDR3 nucleotides read TGTGCCAGCAGCCAGACAGGGCCAGGGGCTAATGAAAAACTGTTTTTT. Encoded protein: CASSQTGPGANEKLFF.

The V and J genes are TRBV10-3 and TRBJ1-2; 9 bases match TRBD1. With V trimmed by 5 bases and J by 7 bases, 2 bases remained unmatched. CDR1 and CDR2 from the germline V gene are ENHRY and SYGVKD. The CDR3 runs 12 residues. The CDR3 region is CAISPDRGGYTF. The CDR3 coding sequence is TGTGCCATCAGTCCGGACAGGGGTGGCTACACCTTC.

The chain employs TRBV19 and TRBJ2-2; 11 positions agree with TRBD2. Germline V gene lookup returns CDR1 LNHDA and CDR2 SQIVND (reference sequence). Losses at the gene ends were 10 bases for V and 2 bases for J; bases not matched to a gene: 18. The CDR3 contains 19 residues. The CDR3 DNA sequence: TGTGCCACCTTAGTATATATGACTAGCGGGACCCCCAACACCGGGGAGCTGTTTTTT. It encodes CATLVYMTSGTPNTGELFF.

This rearrangement joins TRBV7-6 to TRBJ1-2; no firm D call. With 1 base removed from V and 1 base from J, the gap between germline ends came to 10 bases. The CDR3 consists of 15 residues. The germline V gene has CDR1 SGHVS and CDR2 FNYEAQ. Written as DNA, the CDR3 is TGTGCCAGCAGCTTAGGTGGAGGTTATAACTATGGCTACACCTTC. Its protein is CASSLGGGYNYGYTF.

The rearrangement links TRBV18 to TRBJ2-5; D possibly corresponds to TRBD2 (6 bases). This CDR3 has 14 amino acids. V shed 3 bases and J shed 1 base, with 9 bases lying between them. The germline gives CDR1 KGHSH, CDR2 LQKENI. Written as DNA, the CDR3 is TGTGCCAGCTCACCGCCGGGGGTCCAAGAGACCCAGTACTTC. This encodes CASSPPGVQETQYF.

This clone appeared a single time. This chain links TRBV5-6 with TRBJ1-1; D uncertain. V was shortened by 2 bases and J by 7 bases, with 12 bases between the two germline ends. The CDR3 sequence is 13 residues long. Germline assignment: CDR1 SGHDT and CDR2 YYEEEE. The CDR3 DNA sequence: TGTGCCAGCAGCTTACCTACCTCGATTGAAGCTTTCTTT. Translation gives CASSLPTSIEAFF.

V gene TRBV7-8 combines with J gene TRBJ2-5; 13 positions match TRBD2. J gave up 5 bases and V 1 base, and 1 base lay outside the gene matches. This CDR3 has 15 amino acids. Germline-derived CDR1 and CDR2 are SGHVS and FQNEAQ. The CDR3 coding sequence is TGTGCCAGCAGCTTAGGGACTAGCGGGAGTGAGACCCAGTACTTC. Its protein product is CASSLGTSGSETQYF.

V usage is TRBV2 and J usage is TRBJ2-3, with D possibly TRBD2 on 5 matching bases. CDR3 length equals 13 residues. Germline V gives CDR1 SNHLY, CDR2 FYNNEI. Trimming took off 7 bases at V and 6 bases at J, with 14 bases between the two ends. The DNA for the CDR3 is TGTGCCAGCATCGGGGATGGGGTTGATACGCAGTATTTT. This sequence encodes CASIGDGVDTQYF.

The rearrangement joins TRBV19 to TRBJ1-1; D gene unclear. CDR1 and CDR2 from the germline V gene are LNHDA and SQIVND (reference sequence). V lost 2 bases and J lost 2, with 6 bases in between. The CDR3 spans 13 residues. In DNA, the CDR3 is TGTGCCAGTAGTATAAGAGAAAACACTGAAGCTTTCTTT. Protein: CASSIRENTEAFF.